The TCR beta chain described here comes from a study of blood T cell repertoires in COVID-19. Sequencing used immunoSEQ multiplex PCR; TCRdb keeps in-frame clones, though not all of them. The profile shows around 150,000 clones, over 85% of them singletons. V lost 4 bases and J 3 bases, leaving 13 bases between the germline ends. CDR3 size: 14 residues. The germline CDR1 and CDR2 sequences are SGHNT and YYREEE (reference sequence). This clonotype was sampled from a woman between 45 and 65 years old with acute or convalescent COVID-19. The V call is TRBV5-4, the J call TRBJ1-1, with D unclear. The sequenced material came from peripheral blood. The CDR3 DNA sequence: TGTGCCAGCAGCAAAAGCGCGGACTACACTGAAGCTTTCTTT. This translates into CASSKSADYTEAFF.